This T cell receptor beta chain was observed in a study of CD8+ T cells in alopecia areata. Study-wide results and caveats: Having just one nonresponder leaves the connection between baseline CD8+ expansion and response unresolved. Normal scalp had lower clonality than lesional scalp, with alopecia totalis/universalis lesions showing this most strongly.

Extracted RNA was reverse transcribed, and the resulting cDNA served as sequencing template. TCRdb keeps only in-frame clones here, not all; method: immunoSEQ multiplex PCR. This table holds approximately 280,000 clones, nearly 60% found once. Described treatment: oral pan-JAK inhibitor, 5-10 mg twice daily. Punch biopsies of lesional scalp, plus peripheral blood, were taken from alopecia areata patients. On this clone: Antigen specificity is unknown.

J lost 7 bases, V lost 2 bases, and 5 bases had no gene match. Germline CDR1 reads SGDLS; CDR2 reads YYNGEE. This CDR3 region has 13 residues. The source is a human donor with alopecia areata. Sequenced here: CD4+ T cells sorted from blood, sampled at week 24, from a patient treated with tofacitinib. The chain links TRBV9 to TRBJ1-2; 7 bases line up with TRBD1. The CDR3 sequence: CASSVDRAGGYTF. The DNA for the CDR3 is TGTGCCAGCAGCGTCGACAGGGCAGGTGGCTACACCTTC.